The next 21 T cell receptor beta chains were all read from a single sample in a study of T-cell reconstitution after alpha-beta-depleted transplantation in children. For TCRbeta, the library was prepared with unique molecular identifiers. TCRdb ran MiXCR on the PCR reads and lists one entry per CDR3 protein. The sample contains about 980,000 distinct CDR3 sequences, about 29% of which appear only once. The sample was PBMCs, mostly from graft donor cells, taken 360 days after TCRalphabeta/CD19-depleted stem cell transplant. These receptors were taken from a boy under three years old who had a stem cell transplant for SCID, so the T cells may come from the graft donor.

The chain links TRBV10-3 to TRBJ2-2, with D maybe TRBD2 (5 bases). Per the germline V gene, CDR1 is ENHRY and CDR2 is SYGVKD. The CDR3 runs to 16 residues. V gave up 0 bases and J gave up 3 bases, with 11 bases separating them. CDR3 DNA: TGTGCCATCAGTGAGTCGGGCAAACTAGACACCGGGGAGCTGTTTTTT. Translation gives CAISESGKLDTGELFF.

In its sample, this clonotype was seen a few times. The chain recombines TRBV6-6 with TRBJ1-1; the D gene is possibly TRBD1 (6 bases). V lost 2 bases to trimming and J lost 10 bases, with 11 bases between them. This CDR3 is built from 12 residues. The germline V gene encodes CDR1 MNHNY and CDR2 SVGAGI (reference sequence). CDR3 region: CASSYQKGGAFF. The CDR3 DNA reads as TGTGCCAGCAGTTACCAGAAGGGGGGAGCTTTCTTT.

The CDR3 DNA sequence: TGCAGTGCTCCAGGACTCCCCCAGCAGTATTTT. As protein: CSAPGLPQQYF. This rearrangement joins TRBV20-1 to TRBJ2-3; D might be TRBD2 (5 bases). V lost 5 bases and J 11 bases, leaving 14 bases between the germline ends. This CDR3 has 11 amino acids. The germline V gene has CDR1 DFQATT and CDR2 SNEGSKA (reference sequence).

The chain joins TRBV28 to TRBJ2-7; TRBD2 agrees at 8 bases. From germline, CDR1 is MDHEN and CDR2 SYDVKM. This CDR3 is built from 12 residues. The ends lost 10 bases at V and 2 bases at J; junction bases unmatched: 4. DNA for the CDR3: TGTGCCACCCAGCGGGGGCCCTACGAGCAGTACTTC. It encodes CATQRGPYEQYF.

The chain employs TRBV5-1 and TRBJ2-4, with D possibly matching TRBD1 (6 bases). Germline V gene data show CDR1 as SGHRS and CDR2 as YFSETQ. V was shortened by 0 bases and J by 6 bases, with 10 bases between the two germline ends. The CDR3 is made up of 14 amino acids. CDR3 protein: CASSLAGQRNIQYF. The CDR3 DNA follows: TGCGCCAGCAGCTTGGCGGGACAAAGAAACATTCAGTACTTC.

This clonotype was detected only a few times. The chain recombines TRBV7-2 with TRBJ2-7, with TRBD2 matching over 9 bases. Per the germline V gene, CDR1 is SGHTA and CDR2 is FQGNSA. V was pared by 5 bases and J by 8 bases, with 7 bases of the junction left unmatched. This CDR3 spans 13 amino acids. DNA for the CDR3: TGTGCCAGCAGCCCCCGCGGGAGGGAGCAGCAGTACTTC. Its translation is CASSPRGREQQYF.

This clonotype turned up a few times. V and J are TRBV5-1 and TRBJ1-2, with D tentatively TRBD1 (5 bases). V lost 0 bases to trimming and J lost 6 bases, with 12 bases between them. The germline CDR1 and CDR2 sequences are SGHRS and YFSETQ. This CDR3 is built from 14 residues. The CDR3 reads CASSLVSRADGYTF. The CDR3, as DNA: TGCGCCAGCAGCTTGGTTTCCAGGGCTGATGGCTACACCTTC.

CDR3 loop: CASSGDSLGTQYF. CDR3 bases: TGTGCCAGCAGCGGGGACTCGCTGGGTACGCAGTATTTT. The chain employs TRBV9 and TRBJ2-3; tentatively, D is TRBD2 (6 bases). Germline CDR1 reads SGDLS; CDR2 reads YYNGEE. Trimming stripped 3 bases from V and 8 bases from J, with 13 bases between. The CDR3 is 13 residues long.

This clonotype came up once. The chain joins TRBV12-3 or TRBV12-4 to TRBJ1-6; D not certain. Trimming took off 10 bases at V and 4 bases at J, with 11 bases between the two ends. This CDR3 has 13 residues. CDR3 amino acids: CATKRVYNSPLHF. The CDR3 bases are TGTGCCACCAAAAGGGTGTATAATTCACCCCTCCACTTT.

The V call is TRBV18, the J call TRBJ2-3, with a possible D match to TRBD2 (6 bases). CDR1 KGHSH and CDR2 LQKENI come from the germline V gene. Trimming took off 5 bases at V and 4 bases at J, with 19 bases between the two ends. The CDR3 runs to 16 residues. The CDR3 nucleotides read TGTGCCAGCTCATCAATTAGCGGTGGGAGGTCAGATACGCAGTATTTT. As protein: CASSSISGGRSDTQYF. Complete variable domain (other parts from reference TRBV18 and TRBJ2-3): NAGVMQNPRHLVRRRGQEARLRCSPMKGHSHVYWYRQLPEEGLKFMVYLQKENIIDESGMPKERFSAEFPKEGPSILRIQQVVRGDSAAYFCASSSISGGRSDTQYFGPGTRLTVL.

The J gene is TRBJ1-2, the V gene TRBV5-1; TRBD1 aligns across 12 bases. This CDR3 contains 15 residues. Germline CDR1 SGHRS, CDR2 YFSETQ. V lost 5 bases and J lost 8; bases outside the gene matches: 10. The CDR3 protein is CASRSGQGADRGYTF. For the CDR3, the DNA is TGCGCCAGCAGATCGGGACAGGGGGCGGATAGAGGCTACACCTTC.

The chain combines TRBV7-9 with TRBJ1-4; TRBD1 aligns across 7 bases. V was pared by 3 bases and J by 0 bases, with 4 bases of the junction left unmatched. The CDR3 extends over 16 amino acids. Germline CDR1 SEHNR, CDR2 FQNEAQ (reference sequence). CDR3 sequence: CASSFWTGPTNEKLFF. DNA of the CDR3: TGTGCCAGCAGCTTTTGGACAGGACCAACTAATGAAAAACTGTTTTTT.

The table lists this clonotype with many counts. This chain joins TRBV3-1 and TRBJ1-1; TRBD1 is a possible D gene (6 bases). The CDR3 extends over 16 amino acids. CDR1 is LGHDT, CDR2 YNNKEL, per germline (reference sequence). Trimming removed 4 bases at V and 5 bases at J, with 20 bases between. The chain's CDR3 is CASSRRQDTRGTEAFF. The DNA of the CDR3 is TGTGCCAGCAGCCGGAGACAGGACACCCGGGGGACTGAAGCTTTCTTT.

This rearrangement joins TRBV20-1 to TRBJ2-5, with TRBD1 matching 9 bases. The length of the CDR3 is 14 residues. Germline V gene lookup returns CDR1 DFQATT and CDR2 SNEGSKA (reference sequence). J gave up 5 bases and V 5 bases, and 9 bases lay outside the gene matches. CDR3 nucleotides: TGCAGTGCTGTAGGACAGGGGAAACGGGAGACCCAGTACTTC. It is translated as CSAVGQGKRETQYF.

The rearrangement uses TRBV12-3 or TRBV12-4 and TRBJ2-5; 10 bases map to TRBD2. V shed 5 bases and J 4 bases; nucleotides not matched to a gene: 10. This CDR3 has 16 residues. CDR3 sequence reads: CASSPSTSGEGETQYF. The CDR3 DNA is TGTGCCAGCAGTCCGTCCACTAGCGGGGAAGGAGAGACCCAGTACTTC.

The genes are TRBV18 and TRBJ2-2, with D possibly matching TRBD2 (5 bases). Germline V gene sequence: CDR1 KGHSH, CDR2 LQKENI. The V and J ends lost 6 bases and 5 bases respectively, with 16 bases between them. The CDR3 consists of 15 residues. In DNA, the CDR3 is TGTGCCAGCTCGGTGGCCGGGATCGGAACCGGGGAGCTGTTTTTT. It codes for CASSVAGIGTGELFF.

CDR3 coding DNA: TGTGCCACCAGCAGATCTAGCGGGGTCCAAGAGACCCAGTACTTC. It encodes CATSRSSGVQETQYF. The chain is built from TRBV15 and TRBJ2-5; TRBD2 agrees at 9 bases. The CDR3 runs to 15 residues. The germline V gene has CDR1 LNHNV and CDR2 YYDKDF (reference sequence). The V segment lost 2 bases and the J segment 1 base; nucleotides outside the gene matches: 2. The complete variable domain, with remaining parts taken from reference TRBV15 and TRBJ2-5, reads DAMVIQNPRYQVTQFGKPVTLSCSQTLNHNVMYWYQQKSSQAPKLLFHYYDKDFNNEADTPDNFQSRRPNTSFCFLDIRSPGLGDTAMYLCATSRSSGVQETQYFGPGTRLLVL.

This clonotype was picked up a small number of times. The genes are TRBV5-5 and TRBJ2-7; unclear D gene. The CDR3 sequence is 14 residues long. CDR1 and CDR2 from the germline V gene are SGHKS and YYEKEE (reference sequence). V was trimmed by 4 bases and J by 0 bases, leaving 11 bases between them. The CDR3 DNA follows: TGTGCCAGCAGCACACTACCTAGCTCCTACGAGCAGTACTTC. This gives the protein CASSTLPSSYEQYF. Combining the CDR3 with reference TRBV5-5 and TRBJ2-7 gives the whole variable domain DAGVTQSPTHLIKTRGQQVTLRCSPISGHKSVSWYQQVLGQGPQFIFQYYEKEERGRGNFPDRFSARQFPNYSSELNVNALLLGDSALYLCASSTLPSSYEQYFGPGTRLTVT.

The rearrangement uses TRBV7-2 and TRBJ2-1; possibly TRBD1 for D (6 bases). With 5 bases removed from V and 0 bases from J, the gap between germline ends came to 17 bases. Germline CDR1 SGHTA, CDR2 FQGNSA. The length of the CDR3 is 17 residues. The CDR3 DNA is TGTGCCAGCAGCCGAAACAGGGTGCGGAGCTCCTACAATGAGCAGTTCTTC. Amino acid sequence: CASSRNRVRSSYNEQFF.

Regarding this clonotype: An end of the junction does not agree with germline; a read error may underlie this. The rearrangement links TRBV2 to TRBJ1-1, with D unclear. The germline CDR1 and CDR2 sequences are SNHLY and FYNNEI. The CDR3 totals 15 residues. The CDR3 DNA reads TGTGCCAGCAGGCGAACAGACCAGAAGAACGCTGAAGCTTTCTTT. This codes for CASRRTDQKNAEAFF.

The chain links TRBV20-1 to TRBJ2-1, with D uncertain. The CDR3 sequence is 16 residues long. V was shortened by 0 bases and J by 0 bases, with 12 bases between the two germline ends. The germline V gene has CDR1 DFQATT and CDR2 SNEGSKA (reference sequence). Written as DNA, the CDR3 is TGCAGTGCTAGAGATCCCAAGCTCAGCTCCTACAATGAGCAGTTCTTC. This sequence encodes CSARDPKLSSYNEQFF.